This T cell receptor beta chain was recovered during a study of T cell responses to AZD1222 COVID-19 vaccine. Clones were read by immunoSEQ multiplex PCR, and TCRdb kept only the in-frame ones, dropping some. The sample holds fewer than 85,000 clones; 75% to 90% are singletons and the top ten take approximately 8.6%. This clone was recorded a few times. V lost 12 bases and J 3 bases, leaving 14 bases between the germline ends. CDR1 KGHDR and CDR2 SFDVKD come from the germline V gene. The CDR3 runs 12 residues. Sequenced material: peripheral blood, taken 28 days after the second AZD1222 dose. The rearrangement joins TRBV24-1 to TRBJ2-7; D is ambiguous. The receptor was derived from an adult who received the AZD1222 COVID-19 vaccine. The CDR3 DNA reads TGTGCCCCGAAAACACCCCTCTACGAGCAGTACGTC. Its translation: CAPKTPLYEQYV.